The 8 T cell receptor beta chains below come from one sample, sequenced in a study of cytomegalovirus exposure and HLA in healthy donors. PCR involved 60 Vbeta and 13 Jbeta primers. Measured with immunoSEQ multiplex PCR; TCRdb has only the in-frame clones, and not every one. In the table there are 150,000 to 200,000 clones, 79% of which are singletons. The sequenced sample consisted of PBMCs. The receptors come from a woman in her 30s in good health and CMV-seropositive.

The chain is built from TRBV19 and TRBJ2-7, with D possibly matching TRBD2 (6 bases). Germline V gives CDR1 LNHDA, CDR2 SQIVND (reference sequence). V lost 5 bases, J lost 6 bases, and 20 bases lay in between. The CDR3 totals 15 residues. CDR3: CASSVTTRGLSEQYF. CDR3 nucleotide sequence: TGTGCCAGTAGTGTAACGACTAGGGGCTTATCCGAGCAGTACTTC.

This sequence joins TRBV4-1 and TRBJ2-2; no reliable D call. Germline V gene data show CDR1 as MGHRA and CDR2 as YSYEKL. V was pared by 1 base and J by 2 bases, with 11 bases between. This CDR3 has 16 residues. The CDR3 spells CASSQVVTANTGELFF. In DNA form, the CDR3 reads TGCGCCAGCAGCCAAGTAGTAACAGCCAACACCGGGGAGCTGTTTTTT.

This chain links TRBV6-5 with TRBJ2-7; TRBD1 matches at 8 bases. The germline V gene encodes CDR1 MNHEY and CDR2 SVGAGI. CDR3 size: 13 residues. Here the CDR3 reads CVTLAGGTYEQYF. CDR3 DNA: TGTGTTACTTTGGCAGGGGGCACCTACGAGCAGTACTTC.

Here the CDR3 reads CASSVVGAGGYNEQFF. CDR3 in DNA: TGTGCCAGCAGCGTAGTGGGGGCTGGAGGCTACAATGAGCAGTTCTTC. The chain recombines TRBV9 with TRBJ2-1; D perhaps matches TRBD1 (6 bases). With 0 bases removed from V and 3 bases from J, the gap between germline ends came to 13 bases. Germline V gene data show CDR1 as SGDLS and CDR2 as YYNGEE. This CDR3 contains 16 residues.

V gene TRBV5-4 combines with J gene TRBJ2-7; 9 nucleotides line up with TRBD2. The trim removed 0 bases at V and 2 bases at J, leaving 3 bases unmatched. This CDR3 is 15 amino acids long. Per germline, CDR1 SGHNT and CDR2 YYREEE (reference sequence). CDR3 sequence: CASSLALAGAYEQYF. In DNA, the CDR3 is TGTGCCAGCAGCTTGGCGTTAGCGGGGGCCTACGAGCAGTACTTC.

A few counts support this clone. The chain recombines TRBV5-1 with TRBJ2-1; 8 positions match TRBD1. V lost 4 bases, J lost 2 bases, and 8 bases stayed unmatched. Germline V gene sequence: CDR1 SGHRS, CDR2 YFSETQ. The CDR3 consists of 16 residues. CDR3 in amino acids: CASSRQGQAAYNEQFF. CDR3 coding DNA: TGCGCCAGCAGCCGCCAGGGACAGGCCGCCTACAATGAGCAGTTCTTC.

The rearrangement joins TRBV7-9 to TRBJ1-2, with 9 nucleotides matching TRBD1. The germline CDR1 and CDR2 sequences are SEHNR and FQNEAQ (reference sequence). The CDR3 loop spans 15 amino acids. J was trimmed by 8 bases and V by 4 bases; bases with no gene match: 11. CDR3 coding DNA: TGTGCCAGCAGCTCTAGACAGGGGGACAGACGCGGCTACACCTTC. Encoded protein: CASSSRQGDRRGYTF.

The J gene is TRBJ1-5, the V gene TRBV19; D possibly corresponds to TRBD1 (6 bases). This CDR3 has 15 amino acids. V was trimmed by 7 bases and J by 0 bases, leaving 13 bases between them. Germline V gene sequence: CDR1 LNHDA, CDR2 SQIVND (reference sequence). The CDR3 DNA is TGTGCCAGTACGTCACAGGGATATAGCAATCAGCCCCAGCATTTT. Its protein product is CASTSQGYSNQPQHF.